The clone carrying this T cell receptor (beta chain) appeared a few times. Its antigen remains unknown. Libraries were prepared by immunoSEQ multiplex PCR; TCRdb keeps only in-frame clonotypes and omits some of them. Here the sample spans 30,000 to 35,000 clones, around 69% being singletons. These data are taken from a study of vaccination effects on CD4 cells after COVID-19. Study at large: Before any sequencing was done, the ViraFEST assay used viral peptide pools to expand antigen-specific CD4+ T cells. The second dose preceded post-vaccine samples by a median of 72 days.

CD4+ T cells were isolated after about nine days of culture. Participants received two doses of either the BNT162b2 or mRNA-1273 vaccine. Absence of prior SARS-CoV-2 infection characterized the vaccine recipients, who showed negative nucleocapsid antibodies. Each culture had half its medium swapped for IL-2 medium on days 3 and 7. The germline V gene has CDR1 LGHDT and CDR2 YNNKEL (reference sequence). V was clipped by 4 bases and J by 1 base; unmatched bases: 6. This CDR3 is built from 15 residues. This receptor was taken from a human donor who received a COVID-19 vaccine. The material sequenced was CD4+ T cells from PBMCs cultured without peptide, taken after COVID-19 vaccination. The V gene is TRBV3-1 (or the pseudogene TRBV3-2), the J gene TRBJ1-1; TRBD1 aligns across 7 bases. CDR3 amino acids: CASSLTGTENTEAFF. CDR3 bases: TGTGCCAGCAGCCTCACCGGGACAGAGAACACTGAAGCTTTCTTT.